These 26 T cell receptor beta chains were all obtained from the same sample, sequenced in a study of response to subunit inactivated influenza vaccine. One entry per CDR3 protein results from TCRdb running MiXCR on the RT-PCR reads. Among fewer than 700,000 distinct CDR3 sequences listed, over 10% were seen once. The sample was PBMCs from blood, taken roughly 46 days after vaccination. Receptors were obtained from a man aged 45-65 years who received an inactivated influenza vaccine.

This clonotype has just a few counts. The J gene is TRBJ1-1, the V gene TRBV6-5, with 9 bases aligning to TRBD1. The CDR3 length is 15 residues. V was pared by 7 bases and J by 4 bases, with 10 bases of the junction left unmatched. CDR1 MNHEY and CDR2 SVGAGI come from the germline V gene. The CDR3 sequence: CASTLTGGFGTEAFF. In DNA form, the CDR3 reads TGTGCCAGCACGTTAACAGGGGGCTTTGGCACTGAAGCTTTCTTT.

This clonotype appeared many times. The V gene is TRBV12-3 or TRBV12-4, the J gene TRBJ1-2, with D possibly matching TRBD1 (5 bases). Trimming pared 10 bases from V and 6 bases from J, leaving 12 bases between. CDR3 length: 11 amino acids. In nucleotides, the CDR3 is TGTGCCACCACTACGGGGGATGGCTACACCTTC. Its translation: CATTTGDGYTF.

This clonotype was seen many times. V usage is TRBV10-3 and J usage is TRBJ2-1; D remains ambiguous. V gave up 0 bases and J gave up 6 bases, with 6 bases separating them. Germline assignment: CDR1 ENHRY and CDR2 SYGVKD. The CDR3 totals 13 residues. The CDR3 region has the DNA TGTGCCATCAGTGAGTCTTCCCCCAATGAGCAGTTCTTC. This sequence encodes CAISESSPNEQFF.

The genes are TRBV28 and TRBJ1-5, with D perhaps TRBD1 (5 bases). This CDR3 is built from 14 residues. In germline, CDR1 is MDHEN, CDR2 SYDVKM. Trimming took 5 bases from V and 6 from J, leaving 14 bases between them. The CDR3 DNA sequence: TGTGCCAGCAGTGGAGCCCAGGGATCTCAGCCCCAGCATTTT. Protein sequence: CASSGAQGSQPQHF.

The chain recombines TRBV27 with TRBJ2-5; D call uncertain. The V gene lost 4 bases and the J gene lost 7 bases, with 13 bases spanning the gap. This CDR3 spans 13 amino acids. CDR1 is MNHEY, CDR2 SMNVEV, per germline (reference sequence). CDR3 DNA: TGTGCCAGCAGTTCCGGCGGTTCTGGGACCCAGTACTTC. It is translated as CASSSGGSGTQYF.

The V gene is TRBV7-9, the J gene TRBJ2-5; 7 nucleotides align to TRBD1. Trimming removed 5 bases from V and 7 bases from J; junction bases left unmatched: 10. The germline CDR1 and CDR2 sequences are SEHNR and FQNEAQ (reference sequence). The CDR3 is 14 amino acids. CDR3 nucleotides: TGTGCCAGCAGCCTATCACAGGGGTGGGGGACCCAGTACTTC. Protein product: CASSLSQGWGTQYF.

This clonotype was counted a few times. This chain uses TRBV28 with TRBJ1-2; TRBD1 matches 7 bases. The germline gives CDR1 MDHEN, CDR2 SYDVKM. CDR3 length: 12 amino acids. V gave up 6 bases and J gave up 8 bases; unmatched junction bases: 6. The CDR3 reads CASRVGGGGYTF. CDR3 bases: TGTGCCAGCAGGGTAGGGGGCGGCGGCTACACCTTC.

The gene calls are TRBV7-9 and TRBJ2-7; 8 bases are a match to TRBD1. With V trimmed by 5 bases and J by 5 bases, 14 bases remained unmatched. This CDR3 region has 16 residues. Looked up from germline, CDR1 is SEHNR and CDR2 is FQNEAQ (reference sequence). CDR3 nucleotides: TGTGCCAGCAGCCTTCAGGGCAGGGGGCGATTGGACGAGCAGTACTTC. It is translated as CASSLQGRGRLDEQYF. Full variable domain (missing parts from reference TRBV7-9 and TRBJ2-7): DTGVSQNPRHKITKRGQNVTFRCDPISEHNRLYWYRQTLGQGPEFLTYFQNEAQLEKSRLLSDRFSAERPKGSFSTLEIQRTEQGDSAMYLCASSLQGRGRLDEQYFGPGTRLTVT.

Only a few counts were recorded for this clonotype. This rearrangement joins TRBV21-1 to TRBJ2-3; the table calls TRBD1, which could not be checked here. TRBV21-1 is deemed a pseudogene. The CDR3 runs to 14 residues. DNA for the CDR3: TGTGCCAGCAGCAAAGCCTGTCCCCCAGATACGCAGTATTTT. Its protein is CASSKACPPDTQYF.

This clonotype showed up many times. The chain joins TRBV4-1 to TRBJ2-1; D could derive from TRBD1 or TRBD2 (6 bases each). This CDR3 spans 15 amino acids. Germline loops: CDR1 MGHRA, CDR2 YSYEKL. Trimming pared 6 bases from V and 5 bases from J, leaving 17 bases between. In DNA form, the CDR3 reads TGCGCCAGCAGATCTAGCCCAGGGGAGGACAATGAGCAGTTCTTC. Encoded protein: CASRSSPGEDNEQFF.

This clonotype was detected a few times. This rearrangement joins TRBV12-3 or TRBV12-4 to TRBJ2-3; TRBD1 matches 8 bases. V dropped 5 bases and J dropped 3; count of bases not matched to a gene: 7. CDR3 size: 15 residues. CDR3: CASSDTGGSTDTQYF. The CDR3 DNA reads as TGTGCCAGCAGTGATACAGGGGGGAGTACAGATACGCAGTATTTT.

This chain links TRBV11-3 with TRBJ2-7; D is undetermined. This CDR3 comprises 15 residues. The germline CDR1 and CDR2 sequences are SGHNT and YENEEA. Trimming cost V 1 base and J 2 bases, with 12 bases left between them. CDR3 amino acids: CASSLVLDFPYEQYF. The CDR3 DNA reads as TGTGCCAGCAGCTTAGTACTGGATTTCCCCTACGAGCAGTACTTC.

There are a few counts of this clonotype. The rearrangement links TRBV20-1 to TRBJ1-2; D is unresolved. CDR1 is DFQATT, CDR2 SNEGSKA, per germline (reference sequence). This CDR3 region has 14 residues. Trimming took 3 bases from V and 6 from J, leaving 17 bases between them. The DNA of the CDR3 is TGCAGTGCTAGTGCACAGAGCAGGTTCGATGGCTACACCTTC. This translates into CSASAQSRFDGYTF.

Many counts were recorded for this clonotype. CDR3 coding DNA: TGTGCCAGCAGCAGACATCGGAATCAGCCCCAGCATTTT. The encoded protein is CASSRHRNQPQHF. The rearrangement uses TRBV6-2 or TRBV6-3 and TRBJ1-5; D not resolved. Germline CDR1 reads MNHEY; CDR2 reads SVGEGT. This CDR3 spans 13 amino acids. The germline V and J ends were trimmed by 6 bases and 4 bases, with 10 bases remaining between them.

The chain couples TRBV20-1 to TRBJ2-5; D is uncertain. The V and J ends lost 3 bases and 5 bases respectively, with 4 bases between them. CDR3 length: 10 residues. Germline loops: CDR1 DFQATT, CDR2 SNEGSKA (reference sequence). CDR3 nucleotides: TGCAGTGCTAGTTTCGAGACCCAGTACTTC. This encodes CSASFETQYF.

This clonotype showed up just a few times. This chain connects TRBV6-6 to TRBJ2-7; D remains unclear. CDR3 length equals 11 residues. Germline V CDR1 and CDR2: MNHNY, SVGAGI (reference sequence). Deletions cut 5 bases from V and 3 bases from J, with 5 bases between. Here the CDR3 reads CASSNGYEQYF. CDR3 nucleotide sequence: TGTGCCAGCAGTAACGGCTACGAGCAGTACTTC.

This clonotype showed up just a few times. The V and J genes are TRBV7-3 and TRBJ1-1, with D possibly TRBD1 on 6 matching bases. V was trimmed by 6 bases and J by 4 bases, leaving 12 bases between them. The CDR3 covers 13 residues. CDR1 and CDR2 from the germline V gene are SGHTA and FQGTGA. The CDR3 here is CASRHRDTTEAFF. The CDR3 region has the DNA TGTGCCAGCAGGCACCGGGACACCACTGAAGCTTTCTTT. The entire variable domain, with the rest obtained from reference TRBV7-3 and TRBJ1-1, is as follows: GAGVSQTPSNKVTEKGKYVELRCDPISGHTALYWYRQSLGQGPEFLIYFQGTGAADDSGLPNDRFFAVRPEGSVSTLKIQRTERGDSAVYLCASRHRDTTEAFFGQGTRLTVV.

The table lists this clonotype with many counts. V is TRBV29-1 and J is TRBJ2-3; either TRBD1 or TRBD2 may supply D (5 bases each). Trimming pared 5 bases from V and 2 bases from J, leaving 20 bases between. This CDR3 is 16 amino acids long. Germline lookup yields CDR1 SQVTM and CDR2 ANQGSEA. The chain's CDR3 is CSVLGVHRYPTDTQYF. As DNA, the CDR3 is TGCAGCGTTTTGGGGGTCCATCGGTACCCCACAGATACGCAGTATTTT.

The J gene is TRBJ2-7, the V gene TRBV5-5; D assignment may be TRBD1 or TRBD2 (5 bases each). Germline loops: CDR1 SGHKS, CDR2 YYEKEE (reference sequence). The CDR3 runs 15 residues. V dropped 4 bases and J dropped 2 bases, with 16 bases sitting between them. The CDR3 nucleotides are TGTGCCAGCAGCCAGTTTGGGGGAATTACCTACGAGCAGTACTTC. Residues: CASSQFGGITYEQYF.

V and J are TRBV10-1 and TRBJ1-4; D not resolved. The germline V gene encodes CDR1 WNHNN and CDR2 SYGVQD (reference sequence). The CDR3 is 11 residues long. V was trimmed by 9 bases and J by 0 bases, leaving 2 bases between them. This chain's CDR3 is CARATNEKLFF. CDR3 DNA: TGCGCCAGGGCAACTAATGAAAAACTGTTTTTT.

CDR3 coding DNA: TGTGCCACCAGCAGGGCACATCCTAGCACAGATACGCAGTATTTT. This gives the protein CATSRAHPSTDTQYF. This chain joins TRBV15 and TRBJ2-3; D call uncertain. CDR3 size: 15 residues. CDR1 LNHNV and CDR2 YYDKDF come from the germline V gene (reference sequence). Deletions cut 3 bases from V and 0 bases from J, with 10 bases between.

This clonotype occurred a few times. V is TRBV25-1 and J is TRBJ2-1; 13 positions match TRBD2. V dropped 2 bases and J dropped 10; count of bases not matched to a gene: 5. There are 15 residues in the CDR3. Germline V gives CDR1 MGHDK, CDR2 SYGVNS. For the CDR3, the DNA is TGTGCCAGCAGTGAACCGGGACTAGCGGGAAAAGAGCAGTTCTTC. Translation: CASSEPGLAGKEQFF.

This sequence joins TRBV4-2 and TRBJ2-2; D is perhaps TRBD2 (5 bases). Germline V CDR1 and CDR2: LGHNA, YNFKEQ. This CDR3 has 16 residues. V was pared by 1 base and J by 3 bases, with 12 bases between. The CDR3 coding sequence is TGTGCCAGCAGCCAAGGGGCAGGTAGCGACACCGGGGAGCTGTTTTTT. Its protein product is CASSQGAGSDTGELFF.

This clonotype appeared a few times. The rearrangement uses TRBV29-1 and TRBJ2-1, with a possible D match to TRBD2 (6 bases). Germline V lookup: CDR1 SQVTM, CDR2 ANQGSEA. Trimming removed 4 bases at V and 3 bases at J, with 13 bases between. The CDR3 is 14 amino acids. This CDR3 is CSVVRGYDYNEQFF. The CDR3 coding sequence is TGCAGCGTTGTCCGGGGGTATGACTACAATGAGCAGTTCTTC.

The rearrangement links TRBV9 to TRBJ2-5; TRBD1 matches at 8 bases. The CDR3 totals 17 residues. J was trimmed by 5 bases and V by 4 bases; bases with no gene match: 16. The germline CDR1 and CDR2 sequences are SGDLS and YYNGEE. In DNA form, the CDR3 reads TGTGCCAGCAGCCAGGGGGCCCTAGCCTCCCCCTGGGAGACCCAGTACTTC. It translates to CASSQGALASPWETQYF.

J is TRBJ2-1 and V is TRBV5-1; 7 bases line up with TRBD2. The CDR3 sequence is 16 residues long. In germline, CDR1 is SGHRS, CDR2 YFSETQ. J was trimmed by 4 bases and V by 0 bases; bases with no gene match: 7. The CDR3 DNA reads as TGCGCCAGCAGCTTGGAGCTAGCGGACATATACAATGAGCAGTTCTTC. Translated: CASSLELADIYNEQFF.